A single sample is the source of the 9 T cell receptor beta chains below, sequenced in a study of blood T cell repertoires in COVID-19. The data were produced by immunoSEQ multiplex PCR, yet TCRdb's version contains in-frame clones alone and is incomplete. The table lists roughly 150,000 clones, about 88% of them singletons. Sequenced material: peripheral blood. These receptors came from a woman aged 60-75 years with COVID-19, enrolled during active disease.

A remark on this clone: Other DNA sequences of this sample code for an identical CDR3. This chain uses TRBV18 with TRBJ1-5, with D unresolved. The CDR3 has 13 amino acids. Germline V lookup: CDR1 KGHSH, CDR2 LQKENI. V lost 3 bases and J 4 bases, leaving 7 bases between the germline ends. CDR3 bases: TGTGCCAGCTCACCGGGCGGGAATCAGCCCCAGCATTTT. Amino acids: CASSPGGNQPQHF.

The J gene is TRBJ1-1, the V gene TRBV11-2; D not resolved. Trimming took off 1 base at V and 0 bases at J, with 9 bases between the two ends. The CDR3 is 15 amino acids. CDR1 SGHAT and CDR2 FQNNGV come from the germline V gene. The CDR3 protein is CASSLVGGLNTEAFF. CDR3 coding DNA: TGTGCCAGCAGCTTAGTAGGAGGCCTGAACACTGAAGCTTTCTTT.

The chain uses TRBV12-3 or TRBV12-4 and TRBJ1-1; D not resolved. Trimming took 6 bases from V and 7 from J, leaving 12 bases between them. This CDR3 has 12 amino acids. The CDR3 region is CASSRNFVEAFF. Here the CDR3 DNA reads TGTGCCAGCAGCCGAAACTTCGTTGAAGCTTTCTTT.

The chain has TRBV28 and TRBJ2-4, with 9 bases that match TRBD1. CDR1 and CDR2 from the germline V gene are MDHEN and SYDVKM. CDR3 length: 15 residues. V shed 6 bases, J shed 8 bases, and the junction held 11 bases outside the gene matches. In DNA, the CDR3 is TGTGCCAGCAGCACACAGGGGGCCCCCAGGGACATTCAGTACTTC. Its protein is CASSTQGAPRDIQYF.

The chain is built from TRBV2 and TRBJ1-2, with D possibly TRBD1 on 6 matching bases. Per the germline V gene, CDR1 is SNHLY and CDR2 is FYNNEI. CDR3 length: 16 amino acids. V dropped 3 bases and J dropped 3 bases, with 17 bases sitting between them. The CDR3 sequence: CASSDLDGGGHYGYTF. CDR3 nucleotides: TGTGCCAGCAGTGATCTGGATGGGGGCGGACACTATGGCTACACCTTC.

V gene TRBV6-2 or TRBV6-3 combines with J gene TRBJ2-5, with TRBD2 matching 7 bases. With V trimmed by 0 bases and J by 3 bases, 13 bases remained unmatched. Germline V gives CDR1 MNHEY, CDR2 SVGEGT. The CDR3 is 18 amino acids. DNA for the CDR3: TGTGCCAGCAGTTACTCGGAATATAGCCGGGACTATAAAGAGACCCAGTACTTC. This encodes CASSYSEYSRDYKETQYF.

This clone was seen once. The V gene is TRBV4-2, the J gene TRBJ2-3, with 8 bases identical to TRBD2. The germline CDR1 and CDR2 sequences are LGHNA and YNFKEQ. Trimming at V came to 4 bases and at J to 11 bases, leaving 14 bases not matched to a gene. This CDR3 contains 15 residues. The CDR3 coding sequence is TGTGCCAGCAGCCGAGATGATAGCGGGAAACAATGGCAGTATTTT. This gives the protein CASSRDDSGKQWQYF.

The rearrangement uses TRBV5-1 and TRBJ1-4; a weak D match, TRBD1 (6 bases). The CDR3 is made up of 18 amino acids. V was shortened by 1 base and J by 0 bases, with 16 bases between the two germline ends. From germline, CDR1 is SGHRS and CDR2 YFSETQ. The CDR3 sequence: CASSLLPSRGSTNEKLFF. CDR3 in DNA: TGCGCCAGCAGCTTGCTCCCCTCCAGGGGATCAACTAATGAAAAACTGTTTTTT.

V is TRBV9 and J is TRBJ1-2, with 12 bases matching TRBD1. Germline V gene data show CDR1 as SGDLS and CDR2 as YYNGEE. The CDR3 covers 16 residues. Trimming removed 0 bases from V and 5 bases from J; junction bases left unmatched: 5. DNA for the CDR3: TGTGCCAGCAGCGTAGGGGACAGGGGGCGTTGGTATGGCTACACCTTC. This codes for CASSVGDRGRWYGYTF.